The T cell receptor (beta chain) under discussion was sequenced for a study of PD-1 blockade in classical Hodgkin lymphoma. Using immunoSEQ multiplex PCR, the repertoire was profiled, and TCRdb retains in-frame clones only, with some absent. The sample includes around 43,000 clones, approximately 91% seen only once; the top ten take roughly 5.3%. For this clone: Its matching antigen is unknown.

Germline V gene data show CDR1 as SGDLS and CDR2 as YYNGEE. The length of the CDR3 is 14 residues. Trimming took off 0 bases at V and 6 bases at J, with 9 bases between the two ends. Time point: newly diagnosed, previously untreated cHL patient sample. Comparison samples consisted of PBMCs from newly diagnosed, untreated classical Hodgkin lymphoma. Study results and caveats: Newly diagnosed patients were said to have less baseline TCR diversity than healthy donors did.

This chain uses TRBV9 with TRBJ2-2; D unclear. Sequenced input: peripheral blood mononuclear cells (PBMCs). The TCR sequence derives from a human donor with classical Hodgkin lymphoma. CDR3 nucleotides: TGTGCCAGCAGCGTAGGTCAGACGGCCGGGGAGCTGTTTTTT. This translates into CASSVGQTAGELFF.